This T cell receptor beta chain was profiled in a study of control samples from healthy donors and cancer patients. The CDR3 sequence is 14 residues long. The germline V gene encodes CDR1 LNHDA and CDR2 SQIVND (reference sequence). V trimming: 9 bases; J trimming: 5 bases; junction bases outside the gene matches: 5. The data were produced by immunoSEQ multiplex PCR, yet TCRdb's version contains in-frame clones alone and is incomplete. The sample lists over 100,000 clones, around nine tenths occurring once. The source is a human donor in good health. The donor label of this sample is uncertain. The sequenced sample consisted of blood. This rearrangement joins TRBV19 to TRBJ1-5; the match to TRBD1 covers 12 bases. Written as DNA, the CDR3 is TGTGCCAGAAGGGACAGGGGGCCCCATCAGCCCCAGCATTTT. Translation gives CARRDRGPHQPQHF.